Listed below are T cell receptor beta chains from one sample, sequenced in a study of blood T cell repertoires in COVID-19. The repertoire was sequenced with immunoSEQ multiplex PCR; TCRdb's copy has only in-frame clones and lacks some. The table includes roughly 120,000 clones, 85% to 90% detected once. Sequenced sample: peripheral blood. The receptors derive from a woman of 80 years or more with COVID-19, enrolled during active disease. Both conserved end residues are part of each CDR3. A D gene is named only where the DNA matches it firmly. The size entry is marked missing in some rows and otherwise reads once, few, many or a size class.

D	size	V	J	CDR3	DNA
-	-	TRBV27	TRBJ2-2	CASSSGQTNTGELFF	TGTGCCAGCAGTAGTGGACAGACGAACACCGGGGAGCTGTTTTTT
TRBD2	-	TRBV11-2	TRBJ2-1	CASSFSGWVTYNEQFF	TGTGCCAGCAGCTTTAGCGGGTGGGTCACCTACAATGAGCAGTTCTTC
-	-	TRBV5-8	TRBJ1-1	CASSFGLVLNTEAFF	TGTGCCAGCAGCTTCGGGTTGGTTTTGAACACTGAAGCTTTCTTT
-	-	TRBV18	TRBJ1-1	CASSADRPVNTEAFF	TGTGCCAGCTCAGCCGACAGACCTGTGAACACTGAAGCTTTCTTT
-	once	TRBV14	TRBJ2-5	CASSQSLGPQETQYF	TGTGCCAGCAGCCAGTCCCTAGGCCCACAAGAGACCCAGTACTTC
-	-	TRBV15	TRBJ1-5	CAIGNRVLEIYSNQPQHF	TGTGCCATCGGGAACAGGGTCCTTGAGATATATAGCAATCAGCCCCAGCATTTT
-	-	TRBV7-9	TRBJ2-7	CASSPDSRLNYEQYF	TGTGCCAGCAGCCCAGACAGCCGGCTAAACTACGAGCAGTACTTC
TRBD2	once	TRBV11-2	TRBJ2-7	CASSLQGLAGGPTAYEQYF	TGTGCCAGCAGCCTACAGGGACTAGCGGGAGGGCCGACGGCCTACGAGCAGTACTTC
TRBD2	-	TRBV9	TRBJ2-2	CASSPARWRGVGELFF	TGTGCCAGCAGCCCCGCTCGGTGGCGGGGGGTCGGGGAGCTGTTTTTT
-	-	TRBV19	TRBJ2-4	CASSIGRQSNIQYF	TGTGCCAGTAGTATAGGTAGACAGTCAAACATTCAGTACTTC
-	-	TRBV28	TRBJ1-3	CASTPQVTGGNTIYF	TGTGCCAGCACACCACAGGTCACCGGTGGAAACACCATATATTTT
TRBD1	-	TRBV6-4	TRBJ1-2	CASSASTGGGYGYTF	TGTGCCAGCAGTGCCTCGACAGGGGGGGGATATGGCTACACCTTC
TRBD1	-	TRBV7-9	TRBJ2-3	CASSSSGWGTGGPDTQYF	TGTGCCAGCAGCTCGTCGGGATGGGGGACAGGTGGTCCAGATACGCAGTATTTT
-	-	TRBV6-6	TRBJ1-2	CASRLTGLHYGYTF	TGTGCCAGCAGACTTACAGGGCTCCACTATGGCTACACCTTC
TRBD2	-	TRBV9	TRBJ2-3	CASSATAGENADTQYF	TGTGCCAGCAGCGCAACAGCGGGAGAGAATGCAGATACGCAGTATTTT
-	few	TRBV6-5	TRBJ1-1	CASRRRDTEAFF	TGTGCCAGCAGGAGGAGGGACACTGAAGCTTTCTTT
-	-	TRBV2	TRBJ2-1	CASSGAGNEQFF	TGTGCCAGCAGTGGAGCCGGGAATGAGCAGTTCTTC
TRBD1	-	TRBV6-5	TRBJ1-2	CASSDGTGNYGYTF	TGTGCCAGCAGCGACGGGACAGGGAACTATGGCTACACCTTC
TRBD2	-	TRBV6-1	TRBJ2-3	CASSEVRAGVGDTQYF	TGTGCCAGCAGTGAAGTCCGAGCGGGAGTGGGAGATACGCAGTATTTT
-	-	TRBV3-1/TRBV3-2	TRBJ1-6	CASIPRSGARLHF	TGTGCCAGCATCCCGCGTTCAGGGGCCCGCCTTCACTTT
-	-	TRBV9	TRBJ2-3	CASSVVSATTDTQYF	TGTGCCAGCAGCGTAGTGAGCGCCACCACAGATACGCAGTATTTT
-	-	TRBV5-1	TRBJ2-7	CASSLSLFYEQYF	TGCGCCAGCAGCTTGTCTCTCTTCTACGAGCAGTACTTC
-	-	TRBV27	TRBJ2-7	CASRVRGYDSYEQYF	TGTGCCAGCAGAGTTCGGGGGTACGACTCCTACGAGCAGTACTTC
TRBD2	-	TRBV10-3	TRBJ2-5	CAIRPGLADQETQYF	TGTGCCATCAGGCCGGGACTAGCGGACCAAGAGACCCAGTACTTC
-	-	TRBV5-4	TRBJ2-3	CASSLSRADTQYF	TGTGCCAGCAGCTTGAGCAGGGCAGATACGCAGTATTTT
-	once	TRBV7-3	TRBJ1-1	CASSPARGGTEAFF	TGTGCCAGCAGCCCAGCTAGGGGCGGCACTGAAGCTTTCTTT
-	-	TRBV11-2	TRBJ1-2	CASSYYGLYGYTF	TGTGCCAGCAGCTATTACGGACTCTATGGCTACACCTTC
TRBD2	-	TRBV7-9	TRBJ2-1	CASSHPRGSRASGVNEQFF	TGTGCCAGCAGCCACCCGCGGGGGAGTAGGGCTAGCGGAGTCAATGAGCAGTTCTTC
-	-	TRBV4-3	TRBJ2-5	CASSPRGPPETQYF	TGCGCCAGCAGCCCTCGCGGGCCGCCAGAGACCCAGTACTTC
-	-	TRBV27	TRBJ1-2	CASSFSVTGGYTF	TGTGCCAGCAGTTTCTCCGTGACAGGTGGCTACACCTTC
-	-	TRBV18	TRBJ1-2	CASSPGQFYGYTF	TGTGCCAGCTCACCGGGCCAGTTCTATGGCTACACCTTC
TRBD2	once	TRBV6-2/TRBV6-3	TRBJ2-5	CASSGGLAGAETQYF	TGTGCCAGCAGTGGCGGACTAGCGGGGGCAGAGACCCAGTACTTC
TRBD1	-	TRBV3-1/TRBV3-2	TRBJ1-1	CASSQEGQGTEAFF	TGTGCCAGCAGCCAAGAGGGACAGGGGACTGAAGCTTTCTTT
TRBD1	-	TRBV28	TRBJ1-4	CASSPWTGREEKLFF	TGTGCCAGCAGTCCCTGGACAGGGCGCGAGGAAAAACTGTTTTTT
-	-	TRBV2	TRBJ1-1	CASSGLPNTEAFF	TGTGCCAGCTCGGGACTCCCGAACACTGAAGCTTTCTTT
-	-	TRBV27	TRBJ2-7	CAVGQTSYEQYF	TGTGCCGTGGGACAAACCTCCTACGAGCAGTACTTC
TRBD1	-	TRBV4-3	TRBJ2-7	CASSQTGTGAYEQYF	TGCGCCAGCAGCCAAACCGGGACAGGGGCCTACGAGCAGTACTTC
TRBD1	-	TRBV14	TRBJ1-2	CASSPQTGGAGGYTF	TGTGCCAGCAGCCCCCAGACAGGGGGCGCGGGAGGCTACACCTTC
-	-	TRBV7-2	TRBJ1-3	CASSSRGGGNTIYF	TGTGCCAGCAGCTCTAGGGGGGGTGGAAACACCATATATTTT
TRBD1	-	TRBV2	TRBJ1-6	CASSLGRGDSSYNSPLHF	TGTGCCAGCAGCCTGGGACGCGGGGACAGCTCCTATAATTCACCCCTCCACTTT
-	few	TRBV21-1	TRBJ2-5	CASSKSGRLGTSGRVVVETQYF	TGTGCCAGCAGCAAATCAGGCAGGTTAGGTACTAGCGGGAGGGTAGTAGTGGAGACCCAGTACTTC
-	-	TRBV6-2/TRBV6-3	TRBJ1-6	CASSYPEGASNSPLHF	TGTGCCAGCAGTTACCCTGAAGGGGCATCAAATTCACCCCTCCACTTT
-	-	TRBV18	TRBJ1-5	CASSRQSDQPQHF	TGTGCCAGCTCAAGACAGTCTGATCAGCCCCAGCATTTT
TRBD2	-	TRBV27	TRBJ2-1	CASSTQLAGQPFRYNEQFF	TGTGCCAGCAGTACCCAACTAGCGGGACAACCATTTCGATACAATGAGCAGTTCTTC
-	-	TRBV2	TRBJ1-2	CASSATGNYGYTF	TGTGCCAGCAGTGCAACAGGGAACTATGGCTACACCTTC
TRBD2	-	TRBV20-1	TRBJ2-7	CSASGTSGSRYEQYF	TGCAGTGCTAGTGGGACTAGCGGGAGCCGCTACGAGCAGTACTTC
TRBD1	-	TRBV7-9	TRBJ2-7	CASSLAIGTGPYEQYF	TGTGCCAGCAGCTTAGCGATTGGGACAGGGCCTTACGAGCAGTACTTC
-	-	TRBV27	TRBJ2-1	CASGASLLSSYNEQFF	TGTGCCAGCGGAGCATCTCTTCTGAGCTCCTACAATGAGCAGTTCTTC
TRBD2	-	TRBV28	TRBJ2-3	CASSPSLAVSTDTQYF	TGTGCCAGCAGTCCCTCACTAGCGGTTAGCACAGATACGCAGTATTTT
TRBD2	-	TRBV25-1	TRBJ2-7	CASSELGWLAGGYEQYF	TGTGCCAGCAGTGAATTGGGGTGGCTAGCGGGAGGTTACGAGCAGTACTTC
-	-	TRBV7-9	TRBJ1-3	CASSSGGEGNTIYF	TGTGCCAGCAGCTCCGGGGGGGAAGGAAACACCATATATTTT
TRBD1	once	TRBV9	TRBJ1-1	CASSPTLGQGWGGNTEAFF	TGTGCCAGCAGCCCAACCTTAGGACAGGGATGGGGAGGGAACACTGAAGCTTTCTTT
-	once	TRBV28	TRBJ1-4	CAIRGTNEKLFF	TGTGCCATCCGGGGGACTAATGAAAAACTGTTTTTT
-	-	TRBV5-4	TRBJ2-7	CASSLVAGALLDEQYF	TGTGCCAGCAGCTTGGTCGCGGGGGCCCTTTTGGACGAGCAGTACTTC
TRBD1	-	TRBV29-1	TRBJ2-3	CSVGARDRSTDTQYF	TGCAGCGTTGGTGCGAGGGACAGAAGCACAGATACGCAGTATTTT